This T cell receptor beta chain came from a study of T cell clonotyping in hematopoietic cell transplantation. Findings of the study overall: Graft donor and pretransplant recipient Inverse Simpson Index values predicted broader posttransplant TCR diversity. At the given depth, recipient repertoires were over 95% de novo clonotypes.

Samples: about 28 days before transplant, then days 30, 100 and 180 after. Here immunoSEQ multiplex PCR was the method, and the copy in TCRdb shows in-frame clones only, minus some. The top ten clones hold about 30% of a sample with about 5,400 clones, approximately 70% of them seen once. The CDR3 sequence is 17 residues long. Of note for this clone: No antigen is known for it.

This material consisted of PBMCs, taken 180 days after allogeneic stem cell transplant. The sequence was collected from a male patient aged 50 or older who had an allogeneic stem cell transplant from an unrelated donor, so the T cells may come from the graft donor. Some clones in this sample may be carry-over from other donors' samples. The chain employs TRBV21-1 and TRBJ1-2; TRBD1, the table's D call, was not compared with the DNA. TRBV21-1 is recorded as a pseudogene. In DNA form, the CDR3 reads TGTGCCAGCAGCACCTGGGGTTCGGCAGGGACTAACTATGGCTACACCTTC. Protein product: CASSTWGSAGTNYGYTF.